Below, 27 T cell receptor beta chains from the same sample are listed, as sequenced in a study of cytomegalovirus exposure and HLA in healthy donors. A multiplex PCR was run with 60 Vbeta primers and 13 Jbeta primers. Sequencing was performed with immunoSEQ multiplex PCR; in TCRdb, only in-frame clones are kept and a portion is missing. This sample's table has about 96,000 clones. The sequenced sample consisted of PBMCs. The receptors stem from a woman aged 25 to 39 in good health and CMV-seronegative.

This CDR3 reads CASSFGGYTDTQYF. The CDR3 DNA is TGTGCCAGCAGTTTCGGGGGTTACACAGATACGCAGTATTTT. The chain combines TRBV28 with TRBJ2-3; D perhaps matches TRBD2 (6 bases). CDR1 and CDR2 (germline): MDHEN, SYDVKM. The ends were cut back, 3 bases at V and 2 bases at J, with 9 bases in the middle. The CDR3 has 14 residues. Based on the CDR3 plus reference TRBV28 and TRBJ2-3, the full variable domain is DVKVTQSSRYLVKRTGEKVFLECVQDMDHENMFWYRQDPGLGLRLIYFSYDVKMKEKGDIPEGYSVSREKKERFSLILESASTNQTSMYLCASSFGGYTDTQYFGPGTRLTVL.

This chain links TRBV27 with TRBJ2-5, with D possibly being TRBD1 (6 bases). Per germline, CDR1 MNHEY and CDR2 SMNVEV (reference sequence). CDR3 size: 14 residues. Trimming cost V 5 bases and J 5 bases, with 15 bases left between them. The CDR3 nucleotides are TGTGCCAGCAGTCTAATACAGGGTTGGGAGACCCAGTACTTC. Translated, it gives CASSLIQGWETQYF.

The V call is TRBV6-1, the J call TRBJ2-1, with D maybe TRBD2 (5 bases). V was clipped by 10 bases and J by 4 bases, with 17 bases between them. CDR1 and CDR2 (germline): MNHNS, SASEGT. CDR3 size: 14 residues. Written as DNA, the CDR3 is TGTGCCACTTACAACGTGGGAGAGTACAATGAGCAGTTCTTC. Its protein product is CATYNVGEYNEQFF.

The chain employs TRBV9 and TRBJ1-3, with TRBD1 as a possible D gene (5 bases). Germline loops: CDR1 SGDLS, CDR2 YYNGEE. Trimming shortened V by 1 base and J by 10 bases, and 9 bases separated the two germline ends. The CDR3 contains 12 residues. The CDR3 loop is CASSVLGRTIYF. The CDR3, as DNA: TGTGCCAGCAGCGTATTGGGGCGGACCATATATTTT. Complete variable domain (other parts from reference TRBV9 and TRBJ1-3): DSGVTQTPKHLITATGQRVTLRCSPRSGDLSVYWYQQSLDQGLQFLIQYYNGEERAKGNILERFSAQQFPDLHSELNLSSLELGDSALYFCASSVLGRTIYFGEGSWLTVV.

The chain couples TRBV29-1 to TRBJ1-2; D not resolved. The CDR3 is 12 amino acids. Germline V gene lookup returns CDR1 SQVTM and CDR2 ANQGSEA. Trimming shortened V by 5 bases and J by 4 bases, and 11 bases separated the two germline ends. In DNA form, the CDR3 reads TGCAGCGTTCTTAGGAGCGGCTATGGCTACACCTTC. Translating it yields CSVLRSGYGYTF.

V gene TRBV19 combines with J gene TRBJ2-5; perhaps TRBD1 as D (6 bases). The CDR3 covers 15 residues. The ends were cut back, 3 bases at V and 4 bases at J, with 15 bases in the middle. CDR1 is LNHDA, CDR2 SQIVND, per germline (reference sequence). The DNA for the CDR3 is TGTGCCAGTAGTATCAACAGGGAGATAGGAGAGACCCAGTACTTC. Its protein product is CASSINREIGETQYF.

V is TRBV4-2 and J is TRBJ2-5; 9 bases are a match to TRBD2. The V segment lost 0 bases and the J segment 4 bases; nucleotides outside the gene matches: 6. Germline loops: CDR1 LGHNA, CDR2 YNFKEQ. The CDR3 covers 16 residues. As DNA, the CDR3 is TGTGCCAGCAGCCAAGAAATAGCGGGGGCTTCAGAGACCCAGTACTTC. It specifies CASSQEIAGASETQYF.

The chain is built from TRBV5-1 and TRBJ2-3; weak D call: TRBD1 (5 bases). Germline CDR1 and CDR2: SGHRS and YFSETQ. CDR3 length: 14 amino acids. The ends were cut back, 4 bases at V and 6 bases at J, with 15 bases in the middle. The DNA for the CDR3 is TGCGCCAGCAGCCAAGCTGCAGGGCGGGATACGCAGTATTTT. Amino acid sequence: CASSQAAGRDTQYF.

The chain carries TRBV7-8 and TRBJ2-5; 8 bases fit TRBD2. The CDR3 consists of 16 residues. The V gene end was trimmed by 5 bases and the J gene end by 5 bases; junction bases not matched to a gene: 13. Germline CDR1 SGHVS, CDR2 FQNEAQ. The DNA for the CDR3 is TGTGCCAGCAGCCCCTCGGGTTTGCGGGGGGCGGAGACCCAGTACTTC. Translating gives CASSPSGLRGAETQYF.

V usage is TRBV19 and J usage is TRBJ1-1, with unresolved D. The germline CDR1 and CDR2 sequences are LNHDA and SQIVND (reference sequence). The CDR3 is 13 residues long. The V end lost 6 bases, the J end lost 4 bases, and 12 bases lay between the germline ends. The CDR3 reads CASSRDTLTEAFF. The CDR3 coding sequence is TGTGCCAGTAGCCGCGACACGCTCACTGAAGCTTTCTTT.

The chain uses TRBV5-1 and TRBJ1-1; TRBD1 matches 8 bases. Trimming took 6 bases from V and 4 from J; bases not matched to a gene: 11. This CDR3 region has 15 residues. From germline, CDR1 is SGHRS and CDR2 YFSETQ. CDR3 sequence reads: CASKLSTGVTTEAFF. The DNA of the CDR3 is TGCGCCAGCAAGCTCTCGACAGGGGTGACCACTGAAGCTTTCTTT. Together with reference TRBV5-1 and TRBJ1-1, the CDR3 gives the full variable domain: KAGVTQTPRYLIKTRGQQVTLSCSPISGHRSVSWYQQTPGQGLQFLFEYFSETQRNKGNFPGRFSGRQFSNSRSEMNVSTLELGDSALYLCASKLSTGVTTEAFFGQGTRLTVV.

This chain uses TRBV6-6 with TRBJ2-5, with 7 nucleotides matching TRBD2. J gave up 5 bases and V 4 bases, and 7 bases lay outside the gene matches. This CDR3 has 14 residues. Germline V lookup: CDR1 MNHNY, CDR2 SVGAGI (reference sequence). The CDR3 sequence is CASSWTSNLETQYF. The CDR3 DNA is TGTGCCAGCAGTTGGACTAGTAATTTGGAGACCCAGTACTTC.

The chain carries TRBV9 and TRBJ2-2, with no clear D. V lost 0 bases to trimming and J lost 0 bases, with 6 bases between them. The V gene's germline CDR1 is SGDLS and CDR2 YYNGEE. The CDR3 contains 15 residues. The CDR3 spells CASSVDPTNTGELFF. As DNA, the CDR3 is TGTGCCAGCAGCGTAGATCCAACGAACACCGGGGAGCTGTTTTTT. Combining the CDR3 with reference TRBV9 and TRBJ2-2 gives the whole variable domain DSGVTQTPKHLITATGQRVTLRCSPRSGDLSVYWYQQSLDQGLQFLIQYYNGEERAKGNILERFSAQQFPDLHSELNLSSLELGDSALYFCASSVDPTNTGELFFGEGSRLTVL.

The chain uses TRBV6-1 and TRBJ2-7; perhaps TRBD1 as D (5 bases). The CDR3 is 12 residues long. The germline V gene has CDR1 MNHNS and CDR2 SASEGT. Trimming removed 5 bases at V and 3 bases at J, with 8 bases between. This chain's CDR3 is CASSNQGYEQYF. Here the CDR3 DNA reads TGTGCCAGCAGTAACCAGGGCTACGAGCAGTACTTC.

The CDR3 DNA is TGTGCCAGCAGCCTCCGAACCGGTCCCCAAGAGACCCAGTACTTC. Its translation: CASSLRTGPQETQYF. The chain combines TRBV4-2 with TRBJ2-5; D is undetermined. The germline V gene has CDR1 LGHNA and CDR2 YNFKEQ. V gave up 4 bases and J gave up 1 base, with 13 bases separating them. The CDR3 extends over 15 amino acids.

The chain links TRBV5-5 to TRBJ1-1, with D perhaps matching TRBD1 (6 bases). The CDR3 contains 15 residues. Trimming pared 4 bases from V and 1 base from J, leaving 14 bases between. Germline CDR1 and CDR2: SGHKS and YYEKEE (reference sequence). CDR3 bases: TGTGCCAGCAGCCAGGGGCGTTGGGAGAACACTGAAGCTTTCTTT. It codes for CASSQGRWENTEAFF.

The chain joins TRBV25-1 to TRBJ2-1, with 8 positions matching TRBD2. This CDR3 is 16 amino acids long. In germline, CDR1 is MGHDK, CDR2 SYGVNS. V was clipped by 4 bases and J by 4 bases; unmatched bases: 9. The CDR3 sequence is CASSAQRETNYNEQFF. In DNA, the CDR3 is TGTGCCAGCAGTGCCCAGCGGGAGACGAATTACAATGAGCAGTTCTTC. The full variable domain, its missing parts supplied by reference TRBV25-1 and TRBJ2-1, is EADIYQTPRYLVIGTGKKITLECSQTMGHDKMYWYQQDPGMELHLIHYSYGVNSTEKGDLSSESTVSRIRTEHFPLTLESARPSHTSQYLCASSAQRETNYNEQFFGPGTRLTVL.

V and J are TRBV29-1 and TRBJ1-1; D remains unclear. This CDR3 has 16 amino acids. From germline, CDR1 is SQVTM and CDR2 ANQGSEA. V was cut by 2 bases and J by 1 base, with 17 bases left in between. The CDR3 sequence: CSVESTAWEKNTEAFF. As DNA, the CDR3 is TGCAGCGTTGAATCGACGGCGTGGGAGAAGAACACTGAAGCTTTCTTT.

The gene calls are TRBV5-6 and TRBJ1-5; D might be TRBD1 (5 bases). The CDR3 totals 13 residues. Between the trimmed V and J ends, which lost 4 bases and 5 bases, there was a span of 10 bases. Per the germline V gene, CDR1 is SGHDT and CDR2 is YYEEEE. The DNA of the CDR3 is TGTGCCAGCAGCCCTGGAGGGGATCAGCCCCAGCATTTT. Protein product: CASSPGGDQPQHF.

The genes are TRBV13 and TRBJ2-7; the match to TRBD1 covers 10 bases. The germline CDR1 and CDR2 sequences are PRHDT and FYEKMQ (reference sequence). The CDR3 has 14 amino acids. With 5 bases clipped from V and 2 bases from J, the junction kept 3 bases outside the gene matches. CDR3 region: CASSPGTGAYEQYF. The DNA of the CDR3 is TGTGCCAGCAGCCCCGGGACAGGGGCCTACGAGCAGTACTTC.

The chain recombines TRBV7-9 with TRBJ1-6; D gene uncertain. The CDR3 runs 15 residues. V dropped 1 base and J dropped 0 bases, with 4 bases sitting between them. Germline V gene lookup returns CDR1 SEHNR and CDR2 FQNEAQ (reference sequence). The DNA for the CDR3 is TGTGCCAGCAGCTTAGGGAGCTCCTATAATTCACCCCTCCACTTT. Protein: CASSLGSSYNSPLHF.

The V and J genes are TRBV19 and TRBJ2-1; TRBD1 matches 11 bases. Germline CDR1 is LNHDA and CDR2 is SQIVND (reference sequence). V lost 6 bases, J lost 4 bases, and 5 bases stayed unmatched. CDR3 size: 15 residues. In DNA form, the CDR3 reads TGTGCCAGTAGGCCACGGGACAGGGGGTACAATGAGCAGTTCTTC. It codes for CASRPRDRGYNEQFF. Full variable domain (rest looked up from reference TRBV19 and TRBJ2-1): DGGITQSPKYLFRKEGQNVTLSCEQNLNHDAMYWYRQDPGQGLRLIYYSQIVNDFQKGDIAEGYSVSREKKESFPLTVTSAQKNPTAFYLCASRPRDRGYNEQFFGPGTRLTVL.

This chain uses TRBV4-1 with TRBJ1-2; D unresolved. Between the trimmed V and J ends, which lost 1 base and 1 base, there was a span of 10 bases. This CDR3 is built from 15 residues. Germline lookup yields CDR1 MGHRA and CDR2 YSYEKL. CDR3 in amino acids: CASSQGIRINYGYTF. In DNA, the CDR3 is TGCGCCAGCAGCCAAGGGATCAGGATTAACTATGGCTACACCTTC.

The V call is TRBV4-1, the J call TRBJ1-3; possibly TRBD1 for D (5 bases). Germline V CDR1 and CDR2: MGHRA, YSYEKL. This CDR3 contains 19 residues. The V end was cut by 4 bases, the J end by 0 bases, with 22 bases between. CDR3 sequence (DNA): TGCGCCAGCAGCCTGGGGCGATTTCGGGGGAGACTCTCTGGAAACACCATATATTTT. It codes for CASSLGRFRGRLSGNTIYF.

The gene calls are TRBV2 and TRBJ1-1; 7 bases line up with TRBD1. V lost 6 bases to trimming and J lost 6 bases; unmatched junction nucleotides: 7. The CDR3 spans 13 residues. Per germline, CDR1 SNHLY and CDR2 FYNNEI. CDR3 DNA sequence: TGTGCCAGCAGAGGACAGGATCACTCTGAAGCTTTCTTT. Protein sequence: CASRGQDHSEAFF.

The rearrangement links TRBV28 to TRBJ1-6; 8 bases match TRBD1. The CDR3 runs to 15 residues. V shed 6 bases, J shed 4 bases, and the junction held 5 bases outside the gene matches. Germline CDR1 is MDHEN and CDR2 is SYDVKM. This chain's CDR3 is CASRTGAGYNSPLHF. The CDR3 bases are TGTGCCAGCAGGACAGGGGCAGGGTATAATTCACCCCTCCACTTT.

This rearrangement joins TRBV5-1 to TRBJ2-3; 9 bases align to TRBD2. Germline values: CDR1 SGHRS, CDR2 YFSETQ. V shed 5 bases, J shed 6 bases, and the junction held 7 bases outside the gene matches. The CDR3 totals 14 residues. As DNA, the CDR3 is TGCGCCAGCAGGCGGGGGGGCCAAGACGATACGCAGTATTTT. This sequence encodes CASRRGGQDDTQYF.